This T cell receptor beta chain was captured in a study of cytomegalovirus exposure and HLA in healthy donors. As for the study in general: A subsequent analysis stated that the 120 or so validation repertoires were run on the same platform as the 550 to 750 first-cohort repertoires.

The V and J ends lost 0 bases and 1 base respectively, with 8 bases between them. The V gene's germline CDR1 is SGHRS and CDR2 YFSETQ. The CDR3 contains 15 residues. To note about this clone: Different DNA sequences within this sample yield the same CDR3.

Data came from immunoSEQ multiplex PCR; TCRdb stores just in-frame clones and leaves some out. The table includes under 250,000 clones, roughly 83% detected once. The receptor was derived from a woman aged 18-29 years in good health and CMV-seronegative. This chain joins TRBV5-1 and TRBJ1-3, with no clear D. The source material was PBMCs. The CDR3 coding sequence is TGCGCCAGCAGCTTGGGCGGAGGTTCTGGAAACACCATATATTTT. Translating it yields CASSLGGGSGNTIYF. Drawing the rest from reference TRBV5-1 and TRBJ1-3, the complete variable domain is KAGVTQTPRYLIKTRGQQVTLSCSPISGHRSVSWYQQTPGQGLQFLFEYFSETQRNKGNFPGRFSGRQFSNSRSEMNVSTLELGDSALYLCASSLGGGSGNTIYFGEGSWLTVV.